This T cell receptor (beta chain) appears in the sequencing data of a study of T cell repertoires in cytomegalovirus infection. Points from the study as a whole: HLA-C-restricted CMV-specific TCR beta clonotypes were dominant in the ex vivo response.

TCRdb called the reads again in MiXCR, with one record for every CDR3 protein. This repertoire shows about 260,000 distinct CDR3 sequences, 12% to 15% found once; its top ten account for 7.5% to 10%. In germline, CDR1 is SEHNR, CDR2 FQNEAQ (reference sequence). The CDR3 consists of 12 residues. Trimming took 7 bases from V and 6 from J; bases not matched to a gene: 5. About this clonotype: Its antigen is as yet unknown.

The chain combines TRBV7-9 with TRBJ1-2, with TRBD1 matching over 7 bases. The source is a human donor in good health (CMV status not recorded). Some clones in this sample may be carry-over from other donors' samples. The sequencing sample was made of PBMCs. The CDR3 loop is CASTDDRDGYTF. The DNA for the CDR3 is TGTGCCAGCACCGATGACAGGGATGGCTACACCTTC.